This paragraph reports one T cell receptor beta chain. Its antigen is not known. The CDR3 has 11 amino acids. The ends were cut back, 0 bases at V and 12 bases at J, with 9 bases in the middle. Germline V CDR1 and CDR2: DFQATT, SNEGSKA (reference sequence). These data are taken from a study of T cell responses to AZD1222 COVID-19 vaccine. Broader study findings: Repertoire sampling happened only post peak T cell response. Unmutated regions of variants are reportedly targeted by nearly half of spike-specific TCRs. The CD4 TCRs associated with vaccination extended across spike and predominated at 160-218 and 743-854.

Using immunoSEQ multiplex PCR, the repertoire was profiled, and TCRdb retains in-frame clones only, with some absent. The table shows roughly 100,000 clones, with 75% to 90% occurring only once. Here the sequenced sample was peripheral blood, taken on day 0 of AZD1222 vaccination. The receptor was derived from an adult in good health. The chain combines TRBV20-1 with TRBJ2-1; D possibly matches TRBD1 or TRBD2 (6 bases each). CDR3: CSARETGAQFF. CDR3 bases: TGCAGTGCTAGAGAGACGGGGGCGCAGTTCTTC.